This T cell receptor (beta chain) emerged from a study of response to subunit inactivated influenza vaccine. TCRdb reprocessed the RT-PCR reads with MiXCR, giving one entry per CDR3 protein. The sample yields hundreds of thousands of distinct CDR3 sequences, less than 8% seen once. This CDR3 comprises 16 residues. Germline CDR1 is MNHEY and CDR2 is SVGAGI. The trim removed 0 bases at V and 3 bases at J, leaving 4 bases unmatched. This chain joins TRBV6-5 and TRBJ2-3; 9 positions match TRBD2. The material was PBMCs from blood, obtained around 25 months after vaccination. The TCR was taken from a man between 50 and 69 years old who received an inactivated influenza vaccine. The CDR3 protein is CASSYSPSGTTDTQYF. CDR3 sequence (DNA): TGTGCCAGCAGTTACTCGCCTAGCGGGACTACAGATACGCAGTATTTT.